These T cell receptor beta chains were read from a single sample in a study of T-cell memory formation after mild COVID-19. MiXCR was run by TCRdb on the 5' RACE reads, yielding one entry per CDR3 protein. The data show roughly 300,000 distinct CDR3 sequences, with roughly an eighth seen just once and over 20% held by the top ten. The material sequenced was PBMCs or a T cell subset sorted from them (not recorded which). These receptors came from a man younger than 35 who had mild COVID-19 (a few samples of this study predate the infection). Cell type and time point are not known. The CDR3 runs from the conserved cysteine through the conserved F or W. The order of the fields is J gene, clone size, V gene, D gene, CDR3 DNA, CDR3 protein. D genes are given only for firm matches. Clone size is not always given. Where it is, it says once, few, many or a class for expanded clones.

j_call: TRBJ2-7
clone_size: few
v_call: TRBV3-1
d_call: -
cdr3_nt: TGTGCCAGCAGCCAAGGAAGTGCTTTTATCTACGAGCAGTACTTC
cdr3_aa: CASSQGSAFIYEQYF

j_call: TRBJ1-5
clone_size: -
v_call: TRBV29-1
d_call: -
cdr3_nt: TGCAGCGTGTCCCCGGTGGGGGGCGGCAATCAGCCCCAGCATTTT
cdr3_aa: CSVSPVGGGNQPQHF

j_call: TRBJ1-5
clone_size: -
v_call: TRBV7-9
d_call: -
cdr3_nt: TGTGCCAGCAGCTTAAGGGACCAATCCCAGCATTTT
cdr3_aa: CASSLRDQSQHF

j_call: TRBJ2-3
clone_size: -
v_call: TRBV6-5
d_call: -
cdr3_nt: TGTGCCAGCGGGACCTCCAGCACAGATACGCAGTATTTT
cdr3_aa: CASGTSSTDTQYF

j_call: TRBJ2-3
clone_size: -
v_call: TRBV7-9
d_call: -
cdr3_nt: TGTGCCAGCAGAGCTCCCGCGGAGTATACGCAGTATTTT
cdr3_aa: CASRAPAEYTQYF

j_call: TRBJ2-7
clone_size: -
v_call: TRBV12-3/TRBV12-4
d_call: TRBD1
cdr3_nt: TGTGCCAGCAACCTCGGGACAGGGATGTACGAGCAGTACTTC
cdr3_aa: CASNLGTGMYEQYF

j_call: TRBJ2-2
clone_size: -
v_call: TRBV6-5
d_call: -
cdr3_nt: TGTGCCAGCAGTTCGGGCAGGAGCCGGACCGGGGAGCTGTTTTTT
cdr3_aa: CASSSGRSRTGELFF

j_call: TRBJ2-5
clone_size: few
v_call: TRBV5-1
d_call: -
cdr3_nt: TGCGCCAGCAGCAAGGGGGACGGACAAGAGACCCAGTACTTC
cdr3_aa: CASSKGDGQETQYF

j_call: TRBJ2-5
clone_size: -
v_call: TRBV7-2
d_call: TRBD2
cdr3_nt: TGTGCCAGCTTAACGGGGGGGCCGAGAGAGACCCAGTACTTC
cdr3_aa: CASLTGGPRETQYF

j_call: TRBJ2-2
clone_size: few
v_call: TRBV7-3
d_call: -
cdr3_nt: TGTGCCAGCAGCTCCCGGGACTCCTTT
cdr3_aa: CASSSRDSF

j_call: TRBJ1-1
clone_size: once
v_call: TRBV18
d_call: TRBD1
cdr3_nt: TGTGCCAGCTCACCGCTAGACACAGGGGCTGAAGCTTTCTTT
cdr3_aa: CASSPLDTGAEAFF

j_call: TRBJ2-3
clone_size: few
v_call: TRBV30
d_call: TRBD1
cdr3_nt: TGTGCCTCGAGCGTGACAGGGGGCCAGACAGATACGCAGTATTTT
cdr3_aa: CASSVTGGQTDTQYF

j_call: TRBJ2-1
clone_size: few
v_call: TRBV6-2/TRBV6-3
d_call: TRBD2
cdr3_nt: TGTGCCAGCAGACTAGCGGGGGGGGCGTATGAGCAGTTCTTC
cdr3_aa: CASRLAGGAYEQFF

j_call: TRBJ2-5
clone_size: -
v_call: TRBV5-1
d_call: TRBD2
cdr3_nt: TGCGCCAGCAGCTTGGGGACTAGCGGGGTCGAGACCCAGTACTTC
cdr3_aa: CASSLGTSGVETQYF

j_call: TRBJ2-7
clone_size: many
v_call: TRBV12-3/TRBV12-4
d_call: -
cdr3_nt: TGTGCCAGCACCCTCGGGGGTCGTTCCGAGCAGTACTTC
cdr3_aa: CASTLGGRSEQYF

j_call: TRBJ2-5
clone_size: -
v_call: TRBV4-3
d_call: TRBD2
cdr3_nt: TGCGCCAGCAGCCAGGATACTAGCGTCGAAGAGACCCAGTACTTC
cdr3_aa: CASSQDTSVEETQYF

j_call: TRBJ2-3
clone_size: few
v_call: TRBV25-1
d_call: -
cdr3_nt: TGTGCCAGCCGCTCGGGGGCGGCCCCCGGAGATACGCAGTATTTT
cdr3_aa: CASRSGAAPGDTQYF

j_call: TRBJ1-1
clone_size: few
v_call: TRBV20-1
d_call: -
cdr3_nt: TGCAGTGCTGGCCGAGGGACGTTTGGGACTGAAGCTTTCTTT
cdr3_aa: CSAGRGTFGTEAFF

j_call: TRBJ1-2
clone_size: -
v_call: TRBV18
d_call: -
cdr3_nt: TGTGCCAGCTCACCGGACGGAACGTATGGCTACACCTTC
cdr3_aa: CASSPDGTYGYTF

j_call: TRBJ2-3
clone_size: few
v_call: TRBV10-3
d_call: -
cdr3_nt: TGTGCCATCAGTGAGTCGGGTGGCCCCACCACAGATACGCAGTATTTT
cdr3_aa: CAISESGGPTTDTQYF

j_call: TRBJ1-5
clone_size: -
v_call: TRBV19
d_call: TRBD1
cdr3_nt: TGTGCCAGTAGTTCACGGCAGGGGGCGAACCTTCAGCCCCAGCATTTT
cdr3_aa: CASSSRQGANLQPQHF

j_call: TRBJ2-3
clone_size: few
v_call: TRBV5-1
d_call: -
cdr3_nt: TGCGCCAGCACCCGGTCGGAGGGGTTAACAGATACGCAGTATTTT
cdr3_aa: CASTRSEGLTDTQYF

j_call: TRBJ2-1
clone_size: many
v_call: TRBV11-3
d_call: TRBD2
cdr3_nt: TGTGCCAGCAGCTTAGACCCGGTGACTAGCGGGGAGCAGTTCTTC
cdr3_aa: CASSLDPVTSGEQFF

j_call: TRBJ2-3
clone_size: few
v_call: TRBV13
d_call: TRBD2
cdr3_nt: TGTGCCAGCAGGGACGGAGTAGCGGGGAGCACAGATACGCAGTATTTT
cdr3_aa: CASRDGVAGSTDTQYF